These 20 T cell receptor beta chains were sequenced from one sample in a study of control samples from healthy donors and cancer patients. Using immunoSEQ multiplex PCR, the repertoire was profiled, and TCRdb retains in-frame clones only, with some absent. The sample has roughly 150,000 clones, around 88% seen once. Sample: blood. Receptor source: a man younger than 35 in good health.

Here the CDR3 DNA reads TGTGCCACCGCCGTGCGCGGGGTCCTTAAAGAGACCCAGTACTTC. Amino acid sequence: CATAVRGVLKETQYF. The V gene is TRBV7-8, the J gene TRBJ2-5; D possibly corresponds to TRBD2 (6 bases). The CDR3 totals 15 residues. CDR1 and CDR2 from the germline V gene are SGHVS and FQNEAQ. Trimming took 10 bases from V and 3 from J, leaving 21 bases between them.

V and J are TRBV10-3 and TRBJ1-2; 8 nucleotides agree with TRBD1. CDR3 size: 13 residues. Germline trimming cut 8 bases from V and 8 bases from J; bases unmatched to any gene: 10. Looked up from germline, CDR1 is ENHRY and CDR2 is SYGVKD. CDR3 coding DNA: TGTGCCATCGAGTACGACAGGGGAAGAGGCTACACCTTC. Its translation: CAIEYDRGRGYTF.

This clone was recorded a few times. V and J are TRBV7-3 and TRBJ2-2, with TRBD2 matching over 8 bases. The germline V gene encodes CDR1 SGHTA and CDR2 FQGTGA. The CDR3 spans 15 residues. V trimming: 2 bases; J trimming: 4 bases; junction bases outside the gene matches: 3. The DNA for the CDR3 is TGTGCCAGCAGCTTAGTACGGGAGGGCACCGGGGAGCTGTTTTTT. Its protein product is CASSLVREGTGELFF.

The genes are TRBV7-9 and TRBJ1-1; tentative D call: TRBD1 (5 bases). Trimming shortened V by 7 bases and J by 3 bases, and 18 bases separated the two germline ends. This CDR3 has 15 amino acids. Germline V lookup: CDR1 SEHNR, CDR2 FQNEAQ (reference sequence). CDR3 in amino acids: CASTSRGTEDTEAFF. The CDR3 DNA reads TGTGCCAGCACCTCTCGGGGGACGGAAGACACTGAAGCTTTCTTT.

The V gene is TRBV10-3, the J gene TRBJ1-2, with D perhaps TRBD1 (5 bases). From germline, CDR1 is ENHRY and CDR2 SYGVKD. This CDR3 is 14 amino acids long. The germline V and J ends were trimmed by 5 bases and 4 bases, with 14 bases remaining between them. For the CDR3, the DNA is TGTGCCATCAGTATCCAGGGAGCCGGCTATGGCTACACCTTC. Translating gives CAISIQGAGYGYTF.

In its sample, this clone was seen once. V is TRBV27 and J is TRBJ1-2; D may be TRBD1 (6 bases). The CDR3 is 14 amino acids. Looked up from germline, CDR1 is MNHEY and CDR2 is SMNVEV (reference sequence). V lost 5 bases, J lost 4 bases, and 14 bases lay in between. CDR3 sequence: CASSLTGLFYGYTF. Written as DNA, the CDR3 is TGTGCCAGCAGTCTTACAGGGTTGTTCTATGGCTACACCTTC.

The V gene is TRBV7-3, the J gene TRBJ2-5; 7 bases fit TRBD1. J gave up 5 bases and V 2 bases, and 2 bases lay outside the gene matches. This CDR3 has 13 amino acids. Germline V gene sequence: CDR1 SGHTA, CDR2 FQGTGA. For the CDR3, the DNA is TGTGCCAGCAGCTTAGACAGGGTGGAGACCCAGTACTTC. Residues: CASSLDRVETQYF.

The table lists this clone with a few counts. The rearrangement links TRBV28 to TRBJ2-4, with D possibly called TRBD1 or TRBD2 (5 bases each). With 7 bases removed from V and 0 bases from J, the gap between germline ends came to 13 bases. The CDR3 consists of 15 residues. Germline loops: CDR1 MDHEN, CDR2 SYDVKM. The CDR3, as DNA: TGTGCCAGCACCTCGGGGCAGCTAGCCAAAAACATTCAGTACTTC. Amino acids: CASTSGQLAKNIQYF.

J is TRBJ2-5 and V is TRBV28; 8 bases match TRBD2. CDR1 is MDHEN and CDR2 is SYDVKM in the germline V gene. With V trimmed by 1 base and J by 5 bases, 3 bases remained unmatched. The CDR3 length is 14 residues. The DNA of the CDR3 is TGTGCCAGCAGTTTATCGGGGGGGGACGAGACCCAGTACTTC. Its translation is CASSLSGGDETQYF.

As concerns this clone: A far larger clone lies a single base away; this is likely a read error. Other nucleotide sequences in the sample specify the same CDR3. This chain connects TRBV30 to TRBJ1-1, with D possibly matching TRBD1 (5 bases). The CDR3 is made up of 13 amino acids. The germline CDR1 and CDR2 sequences are GTSNPN and SVGIG (reference sequence). V was cut by 1 base and J by 5 bases, with 11 bases left in between. CDR3 in DNA: TGTGCCTGGAGTGGGGACGGGTATACTGAAGCTTTCTTT. Protein product: CAWSGDGYTEAFF.

The genes are TRBV7-2 and TRBJ1-4, with 8 bases identical to TRBD1. The CDR3 is 17 residues long. V shed 0 bases, J shed 2 bases, and the junction held 5 bases outside the gene matches. Germline CDR1 and CDR2: SGHTA and FQGNSA. Here the CDR3 reads CASSLAPRGHTNEKLFF. The CDR3 bases are TGTGCCAGCAGCTTAGCGCCCAGGGGGCACACTAATGAAAAACTGTTTTTT.

This sequence joins TRBV19 and TRBJ2-3, with D tentatively TRBD1 (5 bases). This CDR3 is built from 14 residues. V lost 6 bases and J lost 3, with 13 bases in between. The germline V gene encodes CDR1 LNHDA and CDR2 SQIVND (reference sequence). Here the CDR3 reads CASRQVLGTDTQYF. CDR3 sequence (DNA): TGTGCCAGTAGACAGGTTTTGGGAACAGATACGCAGTATTTT.

The chain recombines TRBV6-5 with TRBJ2-5; 8 nucleotides agree with TRBD1. Germline V lookup: CDR1 MNHEY, CDR2 SVGAGI. Losses at the gene ends were 0 bases for V and 5 bases for J; bases not matched to a gene: 5. The CDR3 has 15 residues. The CDR3 nucleotides read TGTGCCAGCAGTTACTCGACAGGGGCGGAGGAGACCCAGTACTTC. Translation gives CASSYSTGAEETQYF.

The chain is built from TRBV24-1 and TRBJ1-2; D gene unclear. V dropped 4 bases and J dropped 5 bases, with 4 bases sitting between them. Per the germline V gene, CDR1 is KGHDR and CDR2 is SFDVKD. There are 11 residues in the CDR3. The CDR3 DNA sequence: TGTGCCACCAGTGACCTTTATGGCTACACCTTC. Amino acids: CATSDLYGYTF.

The rearrangement uses TRBV6-6 and TRBJ2-7, with 9 bases aligning to TRBD1. The length of the CDR3 is 20 residues. CDR1 is MNHNY, CDR2 SVGAGI, per germline (reference sequence). The J segment lost 0 bases and the V segment lost 5 bases, leaving 20 bases of the junction unmatched. The CDR3 loop reads CASSHTVPGDRGTSSYEQYF. CDR3 DNA: TGTGCCAGCAGTCACACTGTCCCGGGCGACAGGGGGACAAGCTCCTACGAGCAGTACTTC.

The chain carries TRBV19 and TRBJ2-6, with 7 nucleotides matching TRBD2. Germline assignment: CDR1 LNHDA and CDR2 SQIVND (reference sequence). The CDR3 contains 17 residues. Trimming took 1 base from V and 0 from J; bases not matched to a gene: 3. CDR3 in amino acids: CASSIGGGSSGANVLTF. CDR3 nucleotides: TGTGCCAGTAGTATAGGCGGCGGGAGCTCTGGGGCCAACGTCCTGACTTTC.

The chain recombines TRBV7-2 with TRBJ2-7; TRBD2 matches at 7 bases. J gave up 6 bases and V 7 bases, and 15 bases lay outside the gene matches. Looked up from germline, CDR1 is SGHTA and CDR2 is FQGNSA. The CDR3 runs 15 residues. CDR3 amino acids: CASNTAGGRNGEQYF. The CDR3, as DNA: TGTGCCAGCAACACCGCGGGCGGGAGAAATGGCGAGCAGTACTTC.

This rearrangement joins TRBV9 to TRBJ2-7, with TRBD2 as a possible D gene (6 bases). V lost 2 bases, J lost 6 bases, and 6 bases lay in between. Germline assignment: CDR1 SGDLS and CDR2 YYNGEE. This CDR3 spans 11 amino acids. The CDR3 DNA is TGTGCCAGCAGCGTCGGGGGCGAGCAGTACTTC. Protein sequence: CASSVGGEQYF.

This chain connects TRBV2 to TRBJ2-7; D perhaps matches TRBD1 (6 bases). There are 14 residues in the CDR3. The ends were cut back, 6 bases at V and 2 bases at J, with 14 bases in the middle. CDR1 SNHLY and CDR2 FYNNEI come from the germline V gene. CDR3 DNA sequence: TGTGCCAGCAGGGCCGGGACAAGGGCCTACGAGCAGTACTTC. As protein: CASRAGTRAYEQYF. The variable domain in full, with the rest retrieved from reference TRBV2 and TRBJ2-7, is EPEVTQTPSHQVTQMGQEVILRCVPISNHLYFYWYRQILGQKVEFLVSFYNNEISEKSEIFDDQFSVERPDGSNFTLKIRSTKLEDSAMYFCASRAGTRAYEQYFGPGTRLTVT.

This clone showed up just a few times. V is TRBV7-5 and J is TRBJ2-1; the table's D call TRBD2 went unverified against the DNA. TRBV7-5 is an annotated pseudogene. CDR3 length equals 17 residues. This chain's CDR3 is CVRSLASDSPRYNEQFF. The CDR3 coding sequence is TGTGTCAGAAGCTTAGCCTCGGACTCCCCGAGGTACAATGAGCAGTTCTTC.